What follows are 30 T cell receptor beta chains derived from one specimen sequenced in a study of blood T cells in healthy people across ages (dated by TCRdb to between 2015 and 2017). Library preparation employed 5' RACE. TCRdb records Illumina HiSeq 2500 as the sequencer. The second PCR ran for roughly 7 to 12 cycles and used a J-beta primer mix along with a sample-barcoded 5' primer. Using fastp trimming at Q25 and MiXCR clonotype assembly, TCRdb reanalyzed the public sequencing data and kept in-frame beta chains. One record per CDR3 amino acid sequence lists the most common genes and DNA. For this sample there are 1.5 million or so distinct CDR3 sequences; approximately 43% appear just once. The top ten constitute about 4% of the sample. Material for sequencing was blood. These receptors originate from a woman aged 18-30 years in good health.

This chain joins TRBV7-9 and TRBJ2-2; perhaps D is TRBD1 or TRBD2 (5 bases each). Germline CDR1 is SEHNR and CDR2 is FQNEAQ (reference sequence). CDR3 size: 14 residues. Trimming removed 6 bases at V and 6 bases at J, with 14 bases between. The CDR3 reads CASRPGRFSGELFF. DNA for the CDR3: TGTGCCAGCAGACCGGGACGGTTTTCCGGGGAGCTGTTTTTT. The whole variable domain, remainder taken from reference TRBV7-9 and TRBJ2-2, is DTGVSQNPRHKITKRGQNVTFRCDPISEHNRLYWYRQTLGQGPEFLTYFQNEAQLEKSRLLSDRFSAERPKGSFSTLEIQRTEQGDSAMYLCASRPGRFSGELFFGEGSRLTVL.

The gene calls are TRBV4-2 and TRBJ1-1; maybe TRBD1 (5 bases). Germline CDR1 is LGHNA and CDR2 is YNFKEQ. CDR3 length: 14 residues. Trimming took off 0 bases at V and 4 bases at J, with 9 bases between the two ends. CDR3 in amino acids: CASSQDGGSTEAFF. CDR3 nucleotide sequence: TGTGCCAGCAGCCAAGATGGGGGGAGCACTGAAGCTTTCTTT.

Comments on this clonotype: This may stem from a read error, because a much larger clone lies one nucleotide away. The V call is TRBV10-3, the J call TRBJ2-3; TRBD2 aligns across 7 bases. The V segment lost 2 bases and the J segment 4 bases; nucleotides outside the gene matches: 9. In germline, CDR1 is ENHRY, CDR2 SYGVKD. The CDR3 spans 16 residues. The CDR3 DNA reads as TGTGCCATCAGTGAGCGCCCCGGGGGGAACGCAGATACGCAGTATTTT. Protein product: CAISERPGGNADTQYF.

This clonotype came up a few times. CDR3 DNA sequence: TGTGCCAGCAGCGTAGCCGGACTAGCGGGAGATGTGAATGAGCAGTTCTTC. Protein: CASSVAGLAGDVNEQFF. The chain employs TRBV9 and TRBJ2-1, with TRBD2 matching over 13 bases. CDR3 length equals 17 residues. Trimming took 0 bases from V and 7 from J; bases not matched to a gene: 7. Germline values: CDR1 SGDLS, CDR2 YYNGEE.

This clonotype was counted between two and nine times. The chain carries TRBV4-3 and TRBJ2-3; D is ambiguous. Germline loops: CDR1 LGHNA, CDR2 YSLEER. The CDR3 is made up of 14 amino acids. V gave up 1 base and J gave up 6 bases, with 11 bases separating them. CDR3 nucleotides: TGCGCCAGCAGCCAAGCCCGGGTTCAGGATACGCAGTATTTT. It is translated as CASSQARVQDTQYF.

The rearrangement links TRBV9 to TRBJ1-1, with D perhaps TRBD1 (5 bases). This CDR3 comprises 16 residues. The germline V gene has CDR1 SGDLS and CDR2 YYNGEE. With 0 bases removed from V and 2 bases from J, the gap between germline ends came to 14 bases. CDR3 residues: CASSVGIMGENTEAFF. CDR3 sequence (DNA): TGTGCCAGCAGCGTAGGGATCATGGGGGAAAACACTGAAGCTTTCTTT.

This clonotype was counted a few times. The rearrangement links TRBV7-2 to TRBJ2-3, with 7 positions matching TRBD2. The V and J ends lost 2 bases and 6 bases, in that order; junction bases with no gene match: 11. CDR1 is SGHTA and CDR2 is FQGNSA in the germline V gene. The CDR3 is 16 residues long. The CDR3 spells CASSLFSGGGSDTQYF. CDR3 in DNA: TGTGCCAGCAGCTTATTTTCGGGTGGCGGGAGCGATACGCAGTATTTT. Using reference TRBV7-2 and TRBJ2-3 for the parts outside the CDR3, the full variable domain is GAGVSQSPSNKVTEKGKDVELRCDPISGHTALYWYRQSLGQGLEFLIYFQGNSAPDKSGLPSDRFSAERTGGSVSTLTIQRTQQEDSAVYLCASSLFSGGGSDTQYFGPGTRLTVL.

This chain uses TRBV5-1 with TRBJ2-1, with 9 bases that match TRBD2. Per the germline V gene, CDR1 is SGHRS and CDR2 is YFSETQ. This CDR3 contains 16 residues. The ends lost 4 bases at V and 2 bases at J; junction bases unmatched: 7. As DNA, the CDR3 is TGCGCCAGCAGCCTTGGACTAGCGCGAACCTACAATGAGCAGTTCTTC. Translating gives CASSLGLARTYNEQFF.

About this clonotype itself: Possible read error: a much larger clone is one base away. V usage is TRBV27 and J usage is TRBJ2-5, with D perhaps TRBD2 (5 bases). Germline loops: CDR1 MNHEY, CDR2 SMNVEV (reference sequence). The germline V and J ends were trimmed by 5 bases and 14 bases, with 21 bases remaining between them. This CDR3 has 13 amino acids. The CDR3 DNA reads TGTGCCAGCAGTCCTAGCCAAACTTACGAGCACTACTTC. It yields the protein CASSPSQTYEHYF.

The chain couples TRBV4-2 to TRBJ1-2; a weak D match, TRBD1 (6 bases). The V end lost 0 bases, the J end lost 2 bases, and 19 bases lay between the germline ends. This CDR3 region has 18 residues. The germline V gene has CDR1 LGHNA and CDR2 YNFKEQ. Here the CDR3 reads CASSQEWGAAGHNYGYTF. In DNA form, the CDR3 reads TGTGCCAGCAGCCAAGAGTGGGGGGCGGCGGGGCACAACTATGGCTACACCTTC.

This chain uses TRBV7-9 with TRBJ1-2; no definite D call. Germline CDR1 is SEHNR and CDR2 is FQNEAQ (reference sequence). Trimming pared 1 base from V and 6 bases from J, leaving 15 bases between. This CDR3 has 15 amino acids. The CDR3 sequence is CASSLEAGFVDGYTF. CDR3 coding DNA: TGTGCCAGCAGCTTAGAAGCGGGATTTGTGGATGGCTACACCTTC.

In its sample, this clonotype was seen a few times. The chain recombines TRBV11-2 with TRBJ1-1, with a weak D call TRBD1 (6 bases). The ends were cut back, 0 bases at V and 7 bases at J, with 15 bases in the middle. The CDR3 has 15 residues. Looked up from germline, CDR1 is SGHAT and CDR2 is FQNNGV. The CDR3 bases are TGTGCCAGCAGCTTAGACGGCAGGGGACTGGTTGAAGCTTTCTTT. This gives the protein CASSLDGRGLVEAFF.

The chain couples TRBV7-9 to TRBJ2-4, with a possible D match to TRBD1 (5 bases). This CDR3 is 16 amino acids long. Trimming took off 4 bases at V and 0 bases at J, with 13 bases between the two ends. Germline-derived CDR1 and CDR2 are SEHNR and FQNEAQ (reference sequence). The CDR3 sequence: CASSSERGRAKNIQYF. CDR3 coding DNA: TGTGCCAGCAGCTCGGAAAGGGGCCGAGCCAAAAACATTCAGTACTTC.

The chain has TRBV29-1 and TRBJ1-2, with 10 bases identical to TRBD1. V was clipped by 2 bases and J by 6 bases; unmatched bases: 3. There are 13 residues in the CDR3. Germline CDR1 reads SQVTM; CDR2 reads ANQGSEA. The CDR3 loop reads CSVERTGGNGYTF. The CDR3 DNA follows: TGCAGCGTTGAACGGACAGGGGGGAATGGCTACACCTTC.

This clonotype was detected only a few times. The CDR3: CSVAWTAYNEQFF. CDR3 sequence (DNA): TGCAGCGTTGCTTGGACAGCCTACAATGAGCAGTTCTTC. The chain links TRBV29-1 to TRBJ2-1; possible D gene TRBD1, 6 bases. CDR1 SQVTM and CDR2 ANQGSEA come from the germline V gene. There are 13 residues in the CDR3. The V gene lost 4 bases and the J gene lost 2 bases, with 9 bases spanning the gap.

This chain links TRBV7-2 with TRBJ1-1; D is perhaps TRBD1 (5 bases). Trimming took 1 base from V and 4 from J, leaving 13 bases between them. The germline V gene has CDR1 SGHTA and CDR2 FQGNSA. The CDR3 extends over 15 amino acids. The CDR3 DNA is TGTGCCAGCAGCTTAGTTGGGGGAACGCCCACTGAAGCTTTCTTT. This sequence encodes CASSLVGGTPTEAFF.

The CDR3 region is CASSSGSHDEQYF. CDR3 bases: TGTGCCAGCAGCTCCGGGTCCCACGACGAGCAGTACTTC. V and J are TRBV5-6 and TRBJ2-5; D gene unclear. The J call may be faulty, since TRBJ2-7 better matches the DNA end. Per the germline V gene, CDR1 is SGHDT and CDR2 is YYEEEE. The CDR3 covers 13 residues.

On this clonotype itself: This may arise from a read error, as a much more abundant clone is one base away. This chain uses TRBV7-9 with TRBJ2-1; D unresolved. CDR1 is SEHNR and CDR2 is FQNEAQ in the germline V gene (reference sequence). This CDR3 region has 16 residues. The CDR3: CASSLRPDSSHNEQFF. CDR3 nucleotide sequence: TGTGCCAGCAGCTTACGACCAGATAGCTCCCACAATGAGCAGTTCTTC.

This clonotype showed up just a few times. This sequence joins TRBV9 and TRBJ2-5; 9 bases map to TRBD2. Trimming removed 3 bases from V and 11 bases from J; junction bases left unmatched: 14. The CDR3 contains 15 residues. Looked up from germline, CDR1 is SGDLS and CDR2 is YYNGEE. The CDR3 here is CASSARLAVYNEQYF. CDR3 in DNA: TGTGCCAGCAGCGCCCGACTAGCGGTCTACAATGAGCAGTACTTC. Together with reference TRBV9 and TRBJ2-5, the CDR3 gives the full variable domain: DSGVTQTPKHLITATGQRVTLRCSPRSGDLSVYWYQQSLDQGLQFLIQYYNGEERAKGNILERFSAQQFPDLHSELNLSSLELGDSALYFCASSARLAVYNEQYFGPGTRLLVL.

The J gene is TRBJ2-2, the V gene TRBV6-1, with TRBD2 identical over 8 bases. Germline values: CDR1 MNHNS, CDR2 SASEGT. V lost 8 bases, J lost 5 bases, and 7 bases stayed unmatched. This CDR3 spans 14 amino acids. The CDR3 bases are TGTGCCAGCTCATATAGCGGGATTACCGGGGAGCTGTTTTTT. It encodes CASSYSGITGELFF.

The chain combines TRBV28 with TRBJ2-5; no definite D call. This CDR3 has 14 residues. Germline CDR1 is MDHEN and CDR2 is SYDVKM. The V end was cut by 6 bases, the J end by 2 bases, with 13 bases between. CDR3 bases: TGTGCCAGCAGCCTCCGCAATAGACAAGAGACCCAGTACTTC. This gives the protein CASSLRNRQETQYF.

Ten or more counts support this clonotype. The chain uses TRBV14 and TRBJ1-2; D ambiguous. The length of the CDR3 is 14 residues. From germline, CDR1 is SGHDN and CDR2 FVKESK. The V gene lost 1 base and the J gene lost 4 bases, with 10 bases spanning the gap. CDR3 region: CASSQGDEGYGYTF. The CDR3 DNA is TGTGCCAGCAGCCAAGGGGATGAGGGCTATGGCTACACCTTC.

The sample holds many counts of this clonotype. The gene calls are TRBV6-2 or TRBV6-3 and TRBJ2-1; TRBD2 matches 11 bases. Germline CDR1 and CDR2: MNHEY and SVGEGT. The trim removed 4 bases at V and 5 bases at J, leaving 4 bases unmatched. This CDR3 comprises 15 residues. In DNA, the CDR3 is TGTGCCAGCAGTTCCTTAGCGGGGGGGCACAATGAGCAGTTCTTC. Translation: CASSSLAGGHNEQFF.

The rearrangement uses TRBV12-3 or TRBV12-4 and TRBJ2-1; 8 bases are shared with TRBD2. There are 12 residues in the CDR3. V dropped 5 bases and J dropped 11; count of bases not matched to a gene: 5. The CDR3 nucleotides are TGTGCCAGCAGTAGGGTAGCGGGACAGCAGTTCTTC. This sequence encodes CASSRVAGQQFF.

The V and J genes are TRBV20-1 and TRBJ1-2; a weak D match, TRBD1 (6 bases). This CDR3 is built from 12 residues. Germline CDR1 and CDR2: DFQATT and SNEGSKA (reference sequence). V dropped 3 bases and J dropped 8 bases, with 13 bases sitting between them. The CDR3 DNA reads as TGCAGTGCTAGCGCAGGGGCAGAGGGCTACACCTTC. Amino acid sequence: CSASAGAEGYTF.

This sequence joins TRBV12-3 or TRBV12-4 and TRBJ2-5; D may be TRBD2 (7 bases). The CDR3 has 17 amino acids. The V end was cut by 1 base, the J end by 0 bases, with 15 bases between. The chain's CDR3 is CASSLGVGGAYQETQYF. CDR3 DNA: TGTGCCAGCAGTTTAGGAGTGGGGGGGGCGTACCAAGAGACCCAGTACTTC.

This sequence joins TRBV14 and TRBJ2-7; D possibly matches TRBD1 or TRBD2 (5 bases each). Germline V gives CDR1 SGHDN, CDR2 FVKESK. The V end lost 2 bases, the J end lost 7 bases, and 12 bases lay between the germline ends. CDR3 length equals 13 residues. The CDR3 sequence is CASSQLGTGEQYF. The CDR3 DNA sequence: TGTGCCAGCAGCCAACTCGGGACGGGTGAGCAGTACTTC.

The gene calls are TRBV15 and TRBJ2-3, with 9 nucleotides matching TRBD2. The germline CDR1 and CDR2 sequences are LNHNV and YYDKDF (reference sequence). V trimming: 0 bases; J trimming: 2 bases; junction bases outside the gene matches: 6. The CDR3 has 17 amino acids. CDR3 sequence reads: CATSRDAASGATDTQYF. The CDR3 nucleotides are TGTGCCACCAGCAGAGATGCGGCTAGCGGGGCCACAGATACGCAGTATTTT.

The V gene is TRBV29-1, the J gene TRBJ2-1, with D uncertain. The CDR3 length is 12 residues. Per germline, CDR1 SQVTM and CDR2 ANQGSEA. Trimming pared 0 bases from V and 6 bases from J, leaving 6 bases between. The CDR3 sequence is CSVEESSNEQFF. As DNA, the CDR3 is TGCAGCGTTGAAGAGTCCAGCAATGAGCAGTTCTTC.

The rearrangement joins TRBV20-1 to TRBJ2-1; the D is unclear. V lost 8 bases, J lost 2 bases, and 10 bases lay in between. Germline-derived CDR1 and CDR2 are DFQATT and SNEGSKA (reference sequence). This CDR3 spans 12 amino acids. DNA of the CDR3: TGCAGTAGGCTAGGTCCCTACAATGAGCAGTTCTTC. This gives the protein CSRLGPYNEQFF.